What follows is one T cell receptor beta chain and its context. What it binds is unknown. This specimen belongs to a study of graft-versus-host responses after intestinal transplantation. Findings of the study overall: Some GvH clones were seen earlier in gut or blood, suggesting intestinal origin.

The repertoire was sequenced with immunoSEQ multiplex PCR; TCRdb's copy has only in-frame clones and lacks some. The sample shows approximately 120,000 clones, more than 80% of them seen only once. The sample was unstimulated CD4+ T cells sorted from spleen or lymph node cells, taken before intestinal transplant. This receptor was identified in a human donor who received an intestinal transplant.

CDR3 residues: CASSLNTQETQYF. The DNA for the CDR3 is TGCGCCAGCAGCCTTAACACCCAAGAGACCCAGTACTTC. The rearrangement uses TRBV5-1 and TRBJ2-5, with unresolved D. CDR1 is SGHRS and CDR2 is YFSETQ in the germline V gene. CDR3 length: 13 residues. Trimming cost V 4 bases and J 1 base, with 8 bases left between them.